The 4 T cell receptor beta chains below come from one sample, sequenced in a study of neurological immune-mediated disorders. TCRdb analysed the 5' RACE reads with MiXCR anew, one entry per CDR3 protein. Among 70,000 or so distinct CDR3 sequences listed, 5.2% were seen once. The sequencing input was PBMCs. Receptor source: a woman aged 25 to 45 with multiple sclerosis.

V usage is TRBV20-1 and J usage is TRBJ1-5; 9 positions agree with TRBD1. The CDR3 totals 14 residues. In germline, CDR1 is DFQATT, CDR2 SNEGSKA (reference sequence). V lost 6 bases, J lost 4 bases, and 7 bases stayed unmatched. The CDR3 DNA follows: TGCAGTGCGAAGGGACAGGGACCAAATCAGCCCCAGCATTTT. The encoded protein is CSAKGQGPNQPQHF.

This clonotype was detected ten times or more. V usage is TRBV20-1 and J usage is TRBJ2-1; TRBD2 matches at 9 bases. This CDR3 is 15 amino acids long. The germline V gene encodes CDR1 DFQATT and CDR2 SNEGSKA (reference sequence). The J segment lost 5 bases and the V segment lost 6 bases, leaving 11 bases of the junction unmatched. The CDR3 sequence is CSASSGTSLHNEQFF. CDR3 coding DNA: TGCAGTGCATCCTCCGGGACTAGCCTTCACAATGAGCAGTTCTTC.

In the case of this clonotype: A much larger clone is a single base away; this may be a read error. J is TRBJ2-5 and V is TRBV20-1; 8 positions agree with TRBD2. The CDR3 runs to 12 residues. In germline, CDR1 is DFQATT, CDR2 SNEGSKA (reference sequence). DNA of the CDR3: TGCAGTGCTAGATGGCAGCGGGAGACCAAGTACTTC. This translates into CSARWQRETKYF.

The V and J genes are TRBV18 and TRBJ2-7; D gene unclear. There are 13 residues in the CDR3. Trimming removed 1 base from V and 7 bases from J, with 11 bases in between. In germline, CDR1 is KGHSH, CDR2 LQKENI. The CDR3 is CASSPREGLEQYF. The CDR3 bases are TGTGCCAGCTCACCACGGGAAGGGCTTGAGCAGTACTTC.